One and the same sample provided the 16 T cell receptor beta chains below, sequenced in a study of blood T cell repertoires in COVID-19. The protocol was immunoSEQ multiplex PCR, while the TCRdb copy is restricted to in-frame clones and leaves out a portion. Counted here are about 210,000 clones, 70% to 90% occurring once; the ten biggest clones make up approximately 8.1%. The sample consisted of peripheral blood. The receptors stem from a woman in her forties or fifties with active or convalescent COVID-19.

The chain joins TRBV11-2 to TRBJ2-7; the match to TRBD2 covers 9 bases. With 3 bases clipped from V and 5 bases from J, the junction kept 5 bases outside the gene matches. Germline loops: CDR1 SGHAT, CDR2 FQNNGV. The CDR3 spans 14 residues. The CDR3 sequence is CASSFPGLANEQYF. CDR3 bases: TGTGCCAGCAGCTTCCCGGGACTAGCAAACGAGCAGTACTTC.

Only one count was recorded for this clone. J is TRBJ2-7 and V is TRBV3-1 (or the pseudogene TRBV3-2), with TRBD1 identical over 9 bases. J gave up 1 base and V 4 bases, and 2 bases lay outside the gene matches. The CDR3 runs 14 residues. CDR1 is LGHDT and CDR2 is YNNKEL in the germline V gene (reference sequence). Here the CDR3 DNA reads TGTGCCAGCAGCCCCGGGACAGGGTCCTACGAGCAGTACTTC. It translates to CASSPGTGSYEQYF.

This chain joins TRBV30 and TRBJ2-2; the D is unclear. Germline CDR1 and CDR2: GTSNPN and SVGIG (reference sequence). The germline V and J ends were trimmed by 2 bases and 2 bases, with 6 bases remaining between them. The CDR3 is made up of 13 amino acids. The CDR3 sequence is CAWSNGNTGELFF. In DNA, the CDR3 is TGTGCCTGGAGTAACGGTAACACCGGGGAGCTGTTTTTT. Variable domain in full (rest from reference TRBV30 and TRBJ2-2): SQTIHQWPATLVQPVGSPLSLECTVEGTSNPNLYWYRQAAGRGLQLLFYSVGIGQISSEVPQNLSASRPQDRQFILSSKKLLLSDSGFYLCAWSNGNTGELFFGEGSRLTVL.

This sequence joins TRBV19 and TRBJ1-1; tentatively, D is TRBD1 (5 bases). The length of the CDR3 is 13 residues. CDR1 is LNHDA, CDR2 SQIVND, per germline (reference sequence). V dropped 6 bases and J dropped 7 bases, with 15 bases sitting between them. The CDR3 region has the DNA TGTGCCAGTAGATCCCGACAGCCGGATGAAGCTTTCTTT. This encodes CASRSRQPDEAFF.

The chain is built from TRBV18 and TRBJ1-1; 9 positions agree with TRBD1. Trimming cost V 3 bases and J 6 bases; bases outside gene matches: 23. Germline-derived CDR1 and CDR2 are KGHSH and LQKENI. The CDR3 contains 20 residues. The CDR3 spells CASSPLLSSGQGLGSSEAFF. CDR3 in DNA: TGTGCCAGCTCACCCCTGCTTTCATCGGGACAGGGATTGGGGTCCTCTGAAGCTTTCTTT.

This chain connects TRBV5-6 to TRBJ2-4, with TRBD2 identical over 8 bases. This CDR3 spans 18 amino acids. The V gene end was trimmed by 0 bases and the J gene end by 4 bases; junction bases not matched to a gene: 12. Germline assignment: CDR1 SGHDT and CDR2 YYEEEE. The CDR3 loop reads CASSLAASGGRKKNIQYF. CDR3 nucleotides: TGTGCCAGCAGCTTGGCCGCCTCGGGAGGGAGAAAGAAAAACATTCAGTACTTC.

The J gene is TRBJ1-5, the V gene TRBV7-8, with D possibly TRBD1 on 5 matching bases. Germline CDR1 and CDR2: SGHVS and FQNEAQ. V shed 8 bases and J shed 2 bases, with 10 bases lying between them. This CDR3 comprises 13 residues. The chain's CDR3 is CASVGGGNQPQHF. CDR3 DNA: TGTGCCAGCGTCGGGGGAGGCAATCAGCCCCAGCATTTT.

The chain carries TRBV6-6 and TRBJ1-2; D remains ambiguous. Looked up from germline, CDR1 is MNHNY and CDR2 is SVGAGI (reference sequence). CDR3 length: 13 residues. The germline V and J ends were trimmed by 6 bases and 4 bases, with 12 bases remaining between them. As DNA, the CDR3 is TGTGCCAGCAGCCCGGGAGACCCCTATGGCTACACCTTC. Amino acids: CASSPGDPYGYTF.

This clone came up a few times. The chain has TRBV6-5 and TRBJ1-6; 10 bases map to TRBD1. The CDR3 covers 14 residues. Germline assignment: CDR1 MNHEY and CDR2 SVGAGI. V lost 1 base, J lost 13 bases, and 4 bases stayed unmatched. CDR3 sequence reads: CASSYLGTGAPLHF. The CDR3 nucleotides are TGTGCCAGCAGTTACTTGGGGACAGGGGCTCCCCTCCACTTT.

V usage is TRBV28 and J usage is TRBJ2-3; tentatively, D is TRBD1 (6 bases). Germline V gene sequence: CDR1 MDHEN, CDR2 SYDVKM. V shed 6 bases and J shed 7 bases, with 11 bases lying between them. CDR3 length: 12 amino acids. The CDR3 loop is CASRGARNTQYF. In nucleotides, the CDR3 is TGTGCCAGCAGGGGGGCGAGGAATACGCAGTATTTT.

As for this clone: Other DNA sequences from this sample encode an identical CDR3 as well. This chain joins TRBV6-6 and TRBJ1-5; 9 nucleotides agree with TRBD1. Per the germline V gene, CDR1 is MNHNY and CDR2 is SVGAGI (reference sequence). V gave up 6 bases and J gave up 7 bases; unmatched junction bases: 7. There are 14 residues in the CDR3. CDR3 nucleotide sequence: TGTGCCAGCAGCCAAACAGGGGGCGGGCAGCCCCAGCATTTT. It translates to CASSQTGGGQPQHF.

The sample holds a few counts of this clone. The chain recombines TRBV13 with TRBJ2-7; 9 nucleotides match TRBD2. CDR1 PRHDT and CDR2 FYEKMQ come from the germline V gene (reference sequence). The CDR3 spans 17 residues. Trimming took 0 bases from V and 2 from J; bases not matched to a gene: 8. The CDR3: CASSLGGGLAGTYEQYV. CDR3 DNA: TGTGCCAGCAGCTTAGGAGGGGGGCTAGCGGGGACCTACGAGCAGTACGTC.

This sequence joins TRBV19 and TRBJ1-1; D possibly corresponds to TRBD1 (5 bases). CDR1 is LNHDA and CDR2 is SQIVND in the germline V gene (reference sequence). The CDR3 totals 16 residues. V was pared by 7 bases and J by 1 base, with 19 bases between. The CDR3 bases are TGTGCCAGTACCGTTATCCCGCTTACAGGGAACACTGAAGCTTTCTTT. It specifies CASTVIPLTGNTEAFF.

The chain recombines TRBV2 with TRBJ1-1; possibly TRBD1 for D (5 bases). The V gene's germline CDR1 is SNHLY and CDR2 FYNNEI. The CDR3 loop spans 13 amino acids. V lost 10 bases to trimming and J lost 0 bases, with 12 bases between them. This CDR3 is CATQTEMNTEAFF. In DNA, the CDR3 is TGTGCCACCCAGACAGAGATGAACACTGAAGCTTTCTTT.

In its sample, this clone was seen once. The CDR3 spells CASSQSRETNEKLFF. The DNA of the CDR3 is TGTGCCAGCAGTCAATCCAGGGAAACTAATGAAAAACTGTTTTTT. The chain has TRBV27 and TRBJ1-4, with a possible D match to TRBD1 (5 bases). The CDR3 is 15 residues long. CDR1 is MNHEY, CDR2 SMNVEV, per germline (reference sequence). Trimming took 5 bases from V and 1 from J, leaving 11 bases between them.

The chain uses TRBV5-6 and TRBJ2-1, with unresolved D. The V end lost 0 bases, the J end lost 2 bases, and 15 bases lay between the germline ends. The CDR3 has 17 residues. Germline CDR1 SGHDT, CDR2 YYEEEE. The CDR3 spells CASSLVSRPRAYNEQFF. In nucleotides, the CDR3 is TGTGCCAGCAGCTTGGTATCCCGACCACGGGCCTACAATGAGCAGTTCTTC.